This is a list of T cell receptor beta chains from one sample in a study of blood T cell repertoires in COVID-19. Here immunoSEQ multiplex PCR was the method, and the copy in TCRdb shows in-frame clones only, minus some. The sample has under 250,000 clones, about 88% seen once. Sequencing used peripheral blood. These receptors were obtained from a woman aged 55-70 years with acute or convalescent COVID-19. The CDR3 runs from the conserved cysteine through the conserved F or W. Fields, in order: V gene, clone size, D gene, J gene, CDR3 DNA, CDR3 protein. D genes are given only for firm matches. Size tells how often a clone was seen (once, few, many) or the class of an expanded clone, and some rows leave it out.

v_gene: TRBV15; abundance: once; d_gene: TRBD1; j_gene: TRBJ1-2; CDR3nt: TGTGCCACCAGCAGACCAAAGACAGGGAACTATGGCTACACCTTC; CDR3aa: CATSRPKTGNYGYTF
v_gene: TRBV9; abundance: NA; d_gene: NA; j_gene: TRBJ1-1; CDR3nt: TGTGCCAGCAGCTTGACAGATACCCTGTACACTGAAGCTTTCTTT; CDR3aa: CASSLTDTLYTEAFF
v_gene: TRBV10-2; abundance: NA; d_gene: TRBD1; j_gene: TRBJ1-5; CDR3nt: TGCGCCAGCAGTACTGACAGGGTTCAGCCCCAGCATTTT; CDR3aa: CASSTDRVQPQHF
v_gene: TRBV5-8; abundance: NA; d_gene: TRBD2; j_gene: TRBJ2-5; CDR3nt: TGTGCCAACGCGGGGGGCCGGGGGGAGACCCAGTACTTC; CDR3aa: CANAGGRGETQYF
v_gene: TRBV10-3; abundance: NA; d_gene: NA; j_gene: TRBJ2-5; CDR3nt: TGTGCCATCAGTGGGGACACCCAAGAGACCCAGTACTTC; CDR3aa: CAISGDTQETQYF
v_gene: TRBV10-3; abundance: NA; d_gene: TRBD1; j_gene: TRBJ2-2; CDR3nt: TGTGCCATTCGACAGGGTGGGACCGGGGAGCTGTTTTTT; CDR3aa: CAIRQGGTGELFF
v_gene: TRBV7-2; abundance: NA; d_gene: NA; j_gene: TRBJ2-1; CDR3nt: TGTGCCAGCAGCTTAGCCCCCCACGGTAACAATGAGCAGTTCTTC; CDR3aa: CASSLAPHGNNEQFF
v_gene: TRBV19; abundance: NA; d_gene: NA; j_gene: TRBJ2-5; CDR3nt: TGTGCCAGTAGTACAGGGGTAAAAGAGACCCAGTACTTC; CDR3aa: CASSTGVKETQYF
v_gene: TRBV30; abundance: NA; d_gene: TRBD1; j_gene: TRBJ1-1; CDR3nt: TGTGCCTGGAGTGTAAGGACAGGGGTGTACACTGAAGCTTTCTTT; CDR3aa: CAWSVRTGVYTEAFF
v_gene: TRBV19; abundance: NA; d_gene: NA; j_gene: TRBJ1-2; CDR3nt: TGTGCCAGTAGTCGTAGGGAGGGCTATGGCTACACCTTC; CDR3aa: CASSRREGYGYTF
v_gene: TRBV20-1; abundance: once; d_gene: NA; j_gene: TRBJ2-7; CDR3nt: TGCAGTGGTGAAACTTCCTACGAGCAGTACTTC; CDR3aa: CSGETSYEQYF
v_gene: TRBV18; abundance: NA; d_gene: NA; j_gene: TRBJ2-2; CDR3nt: TGTGCCAGCTCACCATGGACACTCACCGGGGAGCTGTTTTTT; CDR3aa: CASSPWTLTGELFF
v_gene: TRBV9; abundance: NA; d_gene: NA; j_gene: TRBJ1-3; CDR3nt: TGTGCCAGCACCAGTGGAAACACCATATATTTT; CDR3aa: CASTSGNTIYF
v_gene: TRBV4-1; abundance: NA; d_gene: NA; j_gene: TRBJ2-1; CDR3nt: TGCGCCAGCAGCCAGGTCCCCAACGGGGCCTACAATGAGCAGTTCTTC; CDR3aa: CASSQVPNGAYNEQFF
v_gene: TRBV3-1/TRBV3-2; abundance: NA; d_gene: TRBD1; j_gene: TRBJ2-1; CDR3nt: TGTGCCAGCAGCCCGACGGGACAGGGGATTTTAGGCTACAATGAGCAGTTCTTC; CDR3aa: CASSPTGQGILGYNEQFF
v_gene: TRBV7-9; abundance: NA; d_gene: NA; j_gene: TRBJ2-2; CDR3nt: TGTGCCAGCAGCTTAGTAAACTGGGGGGCCGGGGAGCTGTTTTTT; CDR3aa: CASSLVNWGAGELFF
v_gene: TRBV10-3; abundance: NA; d_gene: NA; j_gene: TRBJ1-1; CDR3nt: TGTGCCATTCGGCAGGGGAACACTGAAGCTTTCTTT; CDR3aa: CAIRQGNTEAFF
v_gene: TRBV19; abundance: NA; d_gene: NA; j_gene: TRBJ1-1; CDR3nt: TGTGCCAGTAGTATAGATCCAGGGTTGAACACTGAAGCTTTCTTT; CDR3aa: CASSIDPGLNTEAFF
v_gene: TRBV28; abundance: NA; d_gene: NA; j_gene: TRBJ1-1; CDR3nt: TGTGCCAGCAGTCCCACAGGGTTTGTGAGCACTGAAGCTTTCTTT; CDR3aa: CASSPTGFVSTEAFF
v_gene: TRBV18; abundance: NA; d_gene: NA; j_gene: TRBJ1-1; CDR3nt: TGTGCCAGCTCACGTCAGGGGATGAACACTGAAGCTTTCTTT; CDR3aa: CASSRQGMNTEAFF
v_gene: TRBV6-5; abundance: NA; d_gene: TRBD1; j_gene: TRBJ1-4; CDR3nt: TGTGCCAGCAGTTACACGAACAGGGGAACTAATGAAAAACTGTTTTTT; CDR3aa: CASSYTNRGTNEKLFF
v_gene: TRBV11-2; abundance: NA; d_gene: TRBD1; j_gene: TRBJ2-7; CDR3nt: TGTGCCAGCAGCTTAGATACAGGGGAGTACGAGCAGTACTTC; CDR3aa: CASSLDTGEYEQYF
v_gene: TRBV15; abundance: NA; d_gene: NA; j_gene: TRBJ2-3; CDR3nt: TGTGCCACCAGCAGAGGCGAAAGCACAGATACGCAGTATTTT; CDR3aa: CATSRGESTDTQYF
v_gene: TRBV9; abundance: NA; d_gene: TRBD1; j_gene: TRBJ1-1; CDR3nt: TGTGCCAGCAGCGTGAGGGGGCTCGGCACTGAAGCTTTCTTT; CDR3aa: CASSVRGLGTEAFF
v_gene: TRBV14; abundance: NA; d_gene: TRBD1; j_gene: TRBJ1-2; CDR3nt: TGTGCCAGCAGCCAAGTCGGGACAGGGGCGTTCGGCTACACCTTC; CDR3aa: CASSQVGTGAFGYTF
v_gene: TRBV4-1; abundance: once; d_gene: TRBD1; j_gene: TRBJ2-2; CDR3nt: TGCGCCAGCAGCCAAGTATGGACAGGGAACACCGGGGAGCTGTTTTTT; CDR3aa: CASSQVWTGNTGELFF
v_gene: TRBV4-3; abundance: NA; d_gene: TRBD2; j_gene: TRBJ2-3; CDR3nt: TGCGCCAGCAGCCAAGTGACTAGCGGGAGCACAGATACGCAGTATTTT; CDR3aa: CASSQVTSGSTDTQYF
v_gene: TRBV4-3; abundance: NA; d_gene: TRBD2; j_gene: TRBJ2-7; CDR3nt: TGCGCCAGCAGCCACCTGACTAGCGACGAGCAGTACTTC; CDR3aa: CASSHLTSDEQYF
v_gene: TRBV5-1; abundance: NA; d_gene: NA; j_gene: TRBJ1-2; CDR3nt: TGCGCCAGCAGAGAGTCCGAGAGAGGCGGTGGCTACACCTTC; CDR3aa: CASRESERGGGYTF